One sample yielded the 22 T cell receptor beta chains listed below, sequenced in a study of untreated major depressive disorder. Study results and limitations: Compared with controls, depressed patients showed more TRBV05-01 (Vbeta 5.1) usage in CD4+ T cells.

No antigen has been assigned to these receptors. Using immunoSEQ multiplex PCR, the repertoire was profiled, and TCRdb retains in-frame clones only, with some absent. Among more than 15,000 clones listed, more than 85% were seen once. Input material: CD4+ T cells from PBMCs. The receptor source for this set is a woman in her 40s with major depressive disorder.

The genes are TRBV6-1 and TRBJ2-2, with a possible D match to TRBD2 (7 bases). The CDR3 consists of 15 residues. CDR1 is MNHNS, CDR2 SASEGT, per germline. V was shortened by 8 bases and J by 2 bases, with 15 bases between the two germline ends. CDR3 sequence reads: CASYRAGQNTGELFF. In DNA, the CDR3 is TGTGCCAGCTATAGAGCGGGACAAAACACCGGGGAGCTGTTTTTT.

The chain is built from TRBV6-5 and TRBJ2-7, with 7 positions matching TRBD2. The CDR3 contains 15 residues. J gave up 2 bases and V 3 bases, and 7 bases lay outside the gene matches. Germline V gene sequence: CDR1 MNHEY, CDR2 SVGAGI. CDR3 amino acids: CASSYSARGAYEQYV. CDR3 bases: TGTGCCAGCAGTTATTCGGCCCGGGGGGCCTACGAGCAGTACGTC.

This clone was counted a single time. The rearrangement links TRBV4-1 to TRBJ1-5; D possibly corresponds to TRBD1 (5 bases). CDR1 and CDR2 from the germline V gene are MGHRA and YSYEKL. The CDR3 spans 15 residues. The ends were cut back, 0 bases at V and 5 bases at J, with 11 bases in the middle. The CDR3 spells CASSQDGRDDQPQHF. The DNA for the CDR3 is TGCGCCAGCAGCCAAGATGGCAGGGACGATCAGCCCCAGCATTTT.

The chain recombines TRBV27 with TRBJ2-5; 14 nucleotides align to TRBD2. This CDR3 is built from 16 residues. Germline V gives CDR1 MNHEY, CDR2 SMNVEV (reference sequence). The junction had 8 bases not matched to a gene; V was cut back by 5 bases and J by 6 bases. The CDR3 region is CASSLGTSGSYQTQYF. The CDR3 coding sequence is TGTGCCAGCAGTCTCGGGACTAGCGGGAGTTACCAGACCCAGTACTTC.

J is TRBJ1-1 and V is TRBV2; perhaps TRBD1 as D (6 bases). The germline V gene encodes CDR1 SNHLY and CDR2 FYNNEI. V lost 5 bases and J lost 2, with 18 bases in between. The CDR3 has 16 amino acids. In nucleotides, the CDR3 is TGTGCCAGCAGTCTCCCCCCCTCCAGGGGTAACACTGAAGCTTTCTTT. It yields the protein CASSLPPSRGNTEAFF.

This clone was counted once. The V and J genes are TRBV27 and TRBJ1-3, with 11 bases fitting TRBD1. The CDR3 has 17 residues. Germline trimming cut 6 bases from V and 0 bases from J; bases unmatched to any gene: 7. Germline V gene lookup returns CDR1 MNHEY and CDR2 SMNVEV (reference sequence). In DNA, the CDR3 is TGTGCCAGCAGGGGGGGGACAGGGGGATTCTCTGGAAACACCATATATTTT. Its protein product is CASRGGTGGFSGNTIYF.

This CDR3 is CAWRDTGDTEAFF. In nucleotides, the CDR3 is TGTGCCTGGAGGGATACAGGGGACACTGAAGCTTTCTTT. The chain is built from TRBV30 and TRBJ1-1; TRBD1 aligns across 7 bases. With V trimmed by 3 bases and J by 3 bases, 4 bases remained unmatched. CDR3 size: 13 residues. Germline V gene sequence: CDR1 GTSNPN, CDR2 SVGIG (reference sequence).

The chain recombines TRBV30 with TRBJ1-1; D possibly corresponds to TRBD1 (5 bases). V lost 4 bases to trimming and J lost 5 bases, with 17 bases between them. This CDR3 spans 14 amino acids. Germline CDR1 reads GTSNPN; CDR2 reads SVGIG (reference sequence). DNA of the CDR3: TGTGCCTGGACCTGGGGGTCCGGGTTTACTGAAGCTTTCTTT. Protein: CAWTWGSGFTEAFF.

The chain uses TRBV6-6 and TRBJ1-2; possible D gene TRBD1, 5 bases. There are 13 residues in the CDR3. Germline assignment: CDR1 MNHNY and CDR2 SVGAGI (reference sequence). Trimming removed 6 bases at V and 4 bases at J, with 12 bases between. The chain's CDR3 is CASRLGRIYGYTF. The CDR3 region has the DNA TGTGCCAGCAGATTGGGACGGATCTATGGCTACACCTTC.

The V call is TRBV30, the J call TRBJ2-6; D remains ambiguous. Germline V lookup: CDR1 GTSNPN, CDR2 SVGIG (reference sequence). The CDR3 contains 12 residues. The V end was cut by 4 bases, the J end by 9 bases, with 10 bases between. CDR3 loop: CAWNRVGNVLTF. The CDR3 DNA reads TGTGCCTGGAATAGGGTGGGCAACGTCCTGACTTTC.

This clone is labeled as medium-sized (0.01 to 0.1%). The chain uses TRBV18 and TRBJ2-2; no clear D. Trimming took 5 bases from V and 4 from J, leaving 5 bases between them. This CDR3 spans 12 amino acids. From germline, CDR1 is KGHSH and CDR2 LQKENI. CDR3 in DNA: TGTGCCAGCTCAGCTGGCACCGGGGAGCTGTTTTTT. Translated: CASSAGTGELFF.

V gene TRBV4-2 combines with J gene TRBJ2-7; D possibly corresponds to TRBD1 (5 bases). Per the germline V gene, CDR1 is LGHNA and CDR2 is YNFKEQ. This CDR3 has 14 amino acids. Trimming cost V 1 base and J 0 bases, with 7 bases left between them. The CDR3 sequence: CASSQVDSSYEQYF. In nucleotides, the CDR3 is TGTGCCAGCAGCCAAGTCGACAGCTCCTACGAGCAGTACTTC.

This clone was counted between two and nine times. The chain combines TRBV25-1 with TRBJ1-2; 8 bases line up with TRBD1. The CDR3 extends over 13 amino acids. Germline-derived CDR1 and CDR2 are MGHDK and SYGVNS. The J segment lost 4 bases and the V segment lost 6 bases, leaving 4 bases of the junction unmatched. CDR3 sequence reads: CASSDGQGYGYTF. The CDR3 coding sequence is TGTGCCAGCAGCGATGGACAGGGCTATGGCTACACCTTC.

This chain uses TRBV27 with TRBJ1-2; weak D call: TRBD1 (5 bases). The V gene lost 5 bases and the J gene lost 6 bases, with 19 bases spanning the gap. Germline V gene sequence: CDR1 MNHEY, CDR2 SMNVEV (reference sequence). The CDR3 sequence is 15 residues long. The DNA of the CDR3 is TGTGCCAGCAGTCCAGGGTTGGGCTTTTTAAATGGCTACACCTTC. This sequence encodes CASSPGLGFLNGYTF.

CDR3: CASSPQNGPPGQGGYGYTF. CDR3 DNA sequence: TGTGCCAGCTCACCGCAGAATGGGCCACCGGGACAGGGAGGTTATGGCTACACCTTC. The chain combines TRBV18 with TRBJ1-2, with 9 bases aligning to TRBD1. The CDR3 extends over 19 amino acids. V was clipped by 3 bases and J by 5 bases; unmatched bases: 19. Germline lookup yields CDR1 KGHSH and CDR2 LQKENI.

This sequence joins TRBV5-8 and TRBJ1-1; D unclear. Trimming took off 2 bases at V and 4 bases at J, with 3 bases between the two ends. Germline CDR1 and CDR2: SGHTS and YDEGEE. The CDR3 is 11 residues long. The CDR3 sequence is CASSFATEAFF. The CDR3 bases are TGTGCCAGCAGCTTTGCCACTGAAGCTTTCTTT.

The chain joins TRBV4-1 to TRBJ1-3, with TRBD1 as a possible D gene (6 bases). Germline CDR1 and CDR2: MGHRA and YSYEKL. CDR3 length equals 17 residues. V lost 1 base and J 0 bases, leaving 13 bases between the germline ends. CDR3: CASSQALTGSSGNTIYF. CDR3 DNA sequence: TGCGCCAGCAGCCAAGCCCTGACAGGCAGCTCTGGAAACACCATATATTTT.

The chain recombines TRBV5-4 with TRBJ2-3, with 9 nucleotides matching TRBD2. The CDR3 length is 16 residues. V shed 3 bases, J shed 2 bases, and the junction held 7 bases outside the gene matches. Germline-derived CDR1 and CDR2 are SGHNT and YYREEE (reference sequence). The CDR3 nucleotides are TGTGCCAGCAGCTCCGCTCTAGCGGGGTCCACAGATACGCAGTATTTT. Protein product: CASSSALAGSTDTQYF.

The sample holds one count of this clone. The rearrangement uses TRBV6-5 and TRBJ2-7; perhaps D is TRBD1 or TRBD2 (5 bases each). This CDR3 contains 15 residues. Germline V gives CDR1 MNHEY, CDR2 SVGAGI. V was clipped by 4 bases and J by 3 bases, with 16 bases between them. This chain's CDR3 is CASSLRRGRNYEQYV. The CDR3 DNA follows: TGTGCCAGCAGTTTGAGACGGGGCCGAAACTACGAGCAGTACGTC.

The chain is built from TRBV5-1 and TRBJ2-3; D possibly corresponds to TRBD1 (6 bases). The CDR3 length is 17 residues. V was trimmed by 4 bases and J by 6 bases, leaving 24 bases between them. CDR1 is SGHRS and CDR2 is YFSETQ in the germline V gene. CDR3 protein: CASSPSLGTPSGDTQYF. CDR3 DNA sequence: TGCGCCAGCAGCCCTTCCCTCGGGACACCTTCGGGGGATACGCAGTATTTT. The full variable domain, with the rest looked up from reference TRBV5-1 and TRBJ2-3, is KAGVTQTPRYLIKTRGQQVTLSCSPISGHRSVSWYQQTPGQGLQFLFEYFSETQRNKGNFPGRFSGRQFSNSRSEMNVSTLELGDSALYLCASSPSLGTPSGDTQYFGPGTRLTVL.

This chain links TRBV4-1 with TRBJ2-7; D is perhaps TRBD1 (6 bases). The germline CDR1 and CDR2 sequences are MGHRA and YSYEKL. The V end was cut by 5 bases, the J end by 4 bases, with 12 bases between. This CDR3 region has 13 residues. The chain's CDR3 is CASSYLRGYEQYV. CDR3 bases: TGCGCCAGCAGCTATCTCAGGGGTTACGAGCAGTACGTC.

This clone occurred a few times. The V gene is TRBV4-1, the J gene TRBJ1-1, with D uncertain. Germline CDR1 reads MGHRA; CDR2 reads YSYEKL. V lost 5 bases and J 0 bases, leaving 10 bases between the germline ends. This CDR3 is built from 14 residues. This chain's CDR3 is CASSLGSMNTEAFF. CDR3 nucleotides: TGCGCCAGCAGCTTAGGGTCCATGAACACTGAAGCTTTCTTT.